This TCR beta chain was sequenced during a study of blood T cells in healthy people across ages. General study results and limits: Roughly linearly, TCR beta diversity per million T cells fell as age increased.

A sample-barcoded 5' primer and a J-beta primer mix were used in a second PCR of roughly 6 to 11 cycles. The template-switch adaptor, which had 12 random nucleotides, put a tag on each cDNA molecule. TCRdb ran MiXCR on the 5' RACE reads and lists one entry per CDR3 protein. The sample carries over 600,000 distinct CDR3 sequences, around 45% recorded once. Caucasian, healthy and from Russia, the donors were aged between about 6 and 90. Drawn from each donor were ten milliliters of peripheral blood. Points on this clonotype: Its target is not known.

The CDR3 has 12 residues. CDR1 is LGHDT, CDR2 YNNKEL, per germline (reference sequence). Sequencing was carried out using blood. This rearrangement joins TRBV3-1 to TRBJ2-4; D is unclear. The J call is doubtful: the DNA matches TRBJ2-7 better. The origin of this receptor is a man older than 75 in good health. The CDR3 DNA follows: TGTGCCAGCAGCATTCCCGGGTCCGAGCAGTACTTC. Translated, it gives CASSIPGSEQYF.